One sample yielded the 32 T cell receptor beta chains listed below, sequenced in a study of control samples from healthy donors and cancer patients. Profiling relied on immunoSEQ multiplex PCR, and the TCRdb table lists in-frame clones only, not all of them. The data show roughly 180,000 clones, around 93% seen once. Material: blood. Receptor source: an older woman in good health.

This clone has just a few counts. This chain uses TRBV12-3 or TRBV12-4 with TRBJ2-3; D gene uncertain. CDR3 length: 12 amino acids. Trimming stripped 6 bases from V and 9 bases from J, with 13 bases between. This CDR3 is CASSLMRKTQYF. As DNA, the CDR3 is TGTGCCAGCAGCCTCATGCGGAAGACGCAGTATTTT.

The chain carries TRBV7-9 and TRBJ1-5; 10 positions match TRBD1. Trimming took 1 base from V and 3 from J; bases not matched to a gene: 6. Germline CDR1 reads SEHNR; CDR2 reads FQNEAQ (reference sequence). The CDR3 is 17 amino acids. In nucleotides, the CDR3 is TGTGCCAGCAGCTTAGGGTTAGGACAGGGGGTCAATCAGCCCCAGCATTTT. It translates to CASSLGLGQGVNQPQHF. The full variable domain, with the rest looked up from reference TRBV7-9 and TRBJ1-5, is DTGVSQNPRHKITKRGQNVTFRCDPISEHNRLYWYRQTLGQGPEFLTYFQNEAQLEKSRLLSDRFSAERPKGSFSTLEIQRTEQGDSAMYLCASSLGLGQGVNQPQHFGDGTRLSIL.

For this clone: A read error may account for a junction end that differs from germline. As DNA, the CDR3 is TGTGCCAGCACCCAAGGGAGGACTCTAGAGACCCAGTACTTC. As protein: CASTQGRTLETQYF. This chain uses TRBV3-1 (or the pseudogene TRBV3-2) with TRBJ2-5; TRBD2 is a possible D gene (6 bases). The V gene's germline CDR1 is LGHDT and CDR2 YNNKEL (reference sequence). The CDR3 is made up of 14 amino acids.

In this sample, this clone turned up a few times. The chain has TRBV4-3 and TRBJ2-1; no clear D. This CDR3 contains 12 residues. The germline gives CDR1 LGHNA, CDR2 YSLEER. Trimming stripped 1 base from V and 9 bases from J, with 7 bases between. This chain's CDR3 is CASSQGLSEQFF. CDR3 bases: TGCGCCAGCAGCCAAGGACTTAGTGAGCAGTTCTTC.

This clone came up once. J is TRBJ2-1 and V is TRBV5-1; possible D gene TRBD1, 6 bases. CDR3 length: 16 residues. Trimming removed 3 bases at V and 1 base at J, with 14 bases between. Germline V gene data show CDR1 as SGHRS and CDR2 as YFSETQ. CDR3 DNA: TGCGCCAGCAGCTCGATAGGGGGATGGTCCTACAATGAGCAGTTCTTC. As protein: CASSSIGGWSYNEQFF.

The chain is built from TRBV19 and TRBJ1-5; the D gene is possibly TRBD1 (6 bases). Trimming cost V 5 bases and J 3 bases, with 14 bases left between them. CDR1 and CDR2 from the germline V gene are LNHDA and SQIVND (reference sequence). This CDR3 has 15 residues. The CDR3 sequence: CASSLLWGPNQPQHF. In DNA, the CDR3 is TGTGCCAGTAGTCTATTGTGGGGGCCCAATCAGCCCCAGCATTTT.

This chain uses TRBV19 with TRBJ2-3; 14 bases align to TRBD2. The CDR3 has 15 residues. V was clipped by 7 bases and J by 6 bases; unmatched bases: 6. Germline-derived CDR1 and CDR2 are LNHDA and SQIVND (reference sequence). The DNA of the CDR3 is TGTGCCAGTAAGGGACTAGCGGGGGCCGAGGATACGCAGTATTTT. It yields the protein CASKGLAGAEDTQYF.

The chain recombines TRBV4-3 with TRBJ1-1; D may be TRBD1 (5 bases). CDR3 length: 16 residues. CDR1 is LGHNA, CDR2 YSLEER, per germline. With 2 bases removed from V and 0 bases from J, the gap between germline ends came to 13 bases. CDR3 residues: CASSQREGVLNTEAFF. DNA for the CDR3: TGCGCCAGCAGCCAACGGGAAGGGGTATTGAACACTGAAGCTTTCTTT.

V and J are TRBV7-9 and TRBJ2-1, with 9 bases lining up with TRBD2. The CDR3 is 19 amino acids. CDR1 is SEHNR and CDR2 is FQNEAQ in the germline V gene (reference sequence). V lost 5 bases, J lost 0 bases, and 14 bases stayed unmatched. The CDR3 nucleotides read TGTGCCAGCAGCGCGGGGGCTAGCGGGGCCGGGAGCTCCTACAATGAGCAGTTCTTC. It encodes CASSAGASGAGSSYNEQFF.

The chain uses TRBV19 and TRBJ2-5; 7 nucleotides align to TRBD2. Losses at the gene ends were 3 bases for V and 8 bases for J; bases not matched to a gene: 6. Looked up from germline, CDR1 is LNHDA and CDR2 is SQIVND (reference sequence). CDR3 length equals 13 residues. The DNA of the CDR3 is TGTGCCAGTAGTATGAGGACTAGTGATACCCAGTACTTC. This codes for CASSMRTSDTQYF.

The chain couples TRBV6-5 to TRBJ1-5, with D uncertain. This CDR3 comprises 13 residues. Germline CDR1 and CDR2: MNHEY and SVGAGI. V was shortened by 0 bases and J by 7 bases, with 7 bases between the two germline ends. The CDR3 DNA sequence: TGTGCCAGCAGTTACTCAAATTCCCAGCCCCAGCATTTT. Translated, it gives CASSYSNSQPQHF.

The count of this clone is one. The chain uses TRBV14 and TRBJ2-2; TRBD1 matches 8 bases. The CDR3 totals 16 residues. Trimming removed 4 bases from V and 3 bases from J; junction bases left unmatched: 7. Germline CDR1 reads SGHDN; CDR2 reads FVKESK. The CDR3: CASSLYRGSDTGELFF. The CDR3 nucleotides read TGTGCCAGCAGCCTTTACAGGGGGTCGGACACCGGGGAGCTGTTTTTT.

The CDR3 loop reads CASSANGQTRSPLHF. In nucleotides, the CDR3 is TGTGCCAGCTCCGCAAACGGCCAGACAAGGTCACCCCTCCACTTT. The chain carries TRBV18 and TRBJ1-6; no firm D call. With 6 bases removed from V and 10 bases from J, the gap between germline ends came to 19 bases. There are 15 residues in the CDR3. The germline CDR1 and CDR2 sequences are KGHSH and LQKENI. The full variable domain, rest sourced from reference TRBV18 and TRBJ1-6, is NAGVMQNPRHLVRRRGQEARLRCSPMKGHSHVYWYRQLPEEGLKFMVYLQKENIIDESGMPKERFSAEFPKEGPSILRIQQVVRGDSAAYFCASSANGQTRSPLHFGNGTRLTVT.

This chain connects TRBV3-1 (or the pseudogene TRBV3-2) to TRBJ1-1; 7 bases agree with TRBD1. Germline lookup yields CDR1 LGHDT and CDR2 YNNKEL (reference sequence). CDR3 size: 14 residues. V lost 2 bases to trimming and J lost 7 bases; unmatched junction nucleotides: 7. The CDR3 spells CASSQNRGVGEAFF. CDR3 in DNA: TGTGCCAGCAGCCAAAACAGGGGAGTCGGTGAAGCTTTCTTT.

As DNA, the CDR3 is TGTGCCAGCAGTACAGGACAGGATGGCTACACCTTC. Protein product: CASSTGQDGYTF. The chain has TRBV27 and TRBJ1-2, with 7 bases aligning to TRBD1. The CDR3 extends over 12 amino acids. The V gene's germline CDR1 is MNHEY and CDR2 SMNVEV (reference sequence). Trimming removed 5 bases from V and 6 bases from J; junction bases left unmatched: 3.

The gene calls are TRBV12-2 and TRBJ2-3; TRBD2 is taken as the D call from the table, unchecked against the DNA. TRBV12-2 is marked as a pseudogene. The CDR3 is 17 amino acids. For the CDR3, the DNA is TGTGCAAGTCGCTTATTCGGGCGGGGGGGCCTAGTAGATACGCAGTATTTT. Its protein product is CASRLFGRGGLVDTQYF.

The CDR3 protein is CASSWGPPGNTIYF. DNA for the CDR3: TGCGCCAGCAGCTGGGGTCCCCCTGGAAACACCATATATTTT. The chain uses TRBV5-1 and TRBJ1-3; D ambiguous. The CDR3 has 14 amino acids. CDR1 and CDR2 (germline): SGHRS, YFSETQ. V lost 3 bases, J lost 2 bases, and 9 bases lay in between.

The CDR3, as DNA: TGCGCCAGCAGCCAAGATGGCGGGGCCATCCTGGTAGATACGCAGTATTTT. Residues: CASSQDGGAILVDTQYF. V and J are TRBV4-3 and TRBJ2-3; TRBD2 might be the D (6 bases). The germline gives CDR1 LGHNA, CDR2 YSLEER. The ends were cut back, 0 bases at V and 5 bases at J, with 18 bases in the middle. The CDR3 spans 17 residues.

This clone was seen just once. V and J are TRBV14 and TRBJ1-1, with D tentatively TRBD1 (5 bases). This CDR3 comprises 15 residues. Trimming removed 4 bases from V and 4 bases from J, with 16 bases in between. CDR1 and CDR2 from the germline V gene are SGHDN and FVKESK. CDR3 sequence (DNA): TGTGCCAGCAGCCCCCTAGAGGGGAAGGGCACTGAAGCTTTCTTT. It is translated as CASSPLEGKGTEAFF.

The CDR3 sequence is CASSEVGLANTGELFF. CDR3 nucleotide sequence: TGTGCCAGCAGTGAAGTAGGACTAGCTAACACCGGGGAGCTGTTTTTT. This chain connects TRBV2 to TRBJ2-2; 8 bases are a match to TRBD2. Germline V gene lookup returns CDR1 SNHLY and CDR2 FYNNEI. Losses at the gene ends were 1 base for V and 2 bases for J; bases not matched to a gene: 3. The CDR3 contains 16 residues.

The chain uses TRBV12-3 or TRBV12-4 and TRBJ2-3; D gene unclear. The CDR3 is made up of 13 amino acids. Between the trimmed V and J ends, which lost 4 bases and 3 bases, there was a span of 8 bases. The CDR3 nucleotides are TGTGCCAGCAGTTCTGGCCGTACAGATACGCAGTATTTT. Translating it yields CASSSGRTDTQYF.

This clone was recorded only once. The chain recombines TRBV10-3 with TRBJ1-6; possibly TRBD1 for D (6 bases). Germline CDR1 ENHRY, CDR2 SYGVKD. CDR3 length: 16 amino acids. Trimming left V 3 bases short and J 6 bases short, with 15 bases between. Written as DNA, the CDR3 is TGTGCCATCAGTGACCGCTCAACAGGGTCTAATTCACCCCTCCACTTT. Translating it yields CAISDRSTGSNSPLHF.

The J gene is TRBJ1-1, the V gene TRBV7-2, with D hard to call. The CDR3 runs to 13 residues. V was pared by 3 bases and J by 4 bases, with 9 bases between. The germline CDR1 and CDR2 sequences are SGHTA and FQGNSA. The CDR3, as DNA: TGTGCCAGCAGCTTCCGCCGATTCACTGAAGCTTTCTTT. As protein: CASSFRRFTEAFF.

In the case of this clone: Distinct nucleotide sequences in the sample also encode this CDR3. The chain links TRBV9 to TRBJ1-1; no clear D. Germline CDR1 SGDLS, CDR2 YYNGEE. The CDR3 runs to 13 residues. V lost 0 bases to trimming and J lost 3 bases, with 6 bases between them. For the CDR3, the DNA is TGTGCCAGCAGCGTAGATAGGGACACTGAAGCTTTCTTT. This codes for CASSVDRDTEAFF.

This clone was observed once. The CDR3 region has the DNA TGTGCCATCAGTGGGGATAGGGGACAGGGAATTTTCAATCAGCCCCAGCATTTT. As protein: CAISGDRGQGIFNQPQHF. This chain connects TRBV10-3 to TRBJ1-5; TRBD1 agrees at 9 bases. The CDR3 is 18 residues long. Trimming at V came to 4 bases and at J to 3 bases, leaving 13 bases not matched to a gene. Per the germline V gene, CDR1 is ENHRY and CDR2 is SYGVKD.

This clone was found a few times. The chain links TRBV4-3 to TRBJ1-1, with no clear D. Trimming removed 0 bases from V and 0 bases from J, with 14 bases in between. The CDR3 covers 17 residues. From germline, CDR1 is LGHNA and CDR2 YSLEER. CDR3 sequence: CASSQDPWHLMNTEAFF. DNA for the CDR3: TGCGCCAGCAGCCAAGATCCCTGGCACCTCATGAACACTGAAGCTTTCTTT.

J is TRBJ2-3 and V is TRBV12-5; 9 nucleotides align to TRBD1. CDR1 is LGHNT and CDR2 is FRNRAP in the germline V gene. Germline trimming cut 4 bases from V and 2 bases from J; bases unmatched to any gene: 7. The CDR3 spans 16 residues. CDR3 region: CASGSRGQGYTDTQYF. As DNA, the CDR3 is TGTGCTAGTGGTTCCCGGGGACAGGGCTACACAGATACGCAGTATTTT.

The chain is built from TRBV27 and TRBJ2-7; TRBD1 aligns across 8 bases. Germline CDR1 MNHEY, CDR2 SMNVEV (reference sequence). V lost 2 bases, J lost 4 bases, and 10 bases stayed unmatched. CDR3 size: 16 residues. This CDR3 reads CASSLGQGARIYEQYF. The CDR3, as DNA: TGTGCCAGCAGTTTAGGGCAGGGGGCGAGAATTTACGAGCAGTACTTC.

CDR3 DNA sequence: TGCGCCAGCATCGAACACAGGGCCTACTATAATTCACCCCTCCACTTT. This gives the protein CASIEHRAYYNSPLHF. This rearrangement joins TRBV10-1 to TRBJ1-6; TRBD1 might be the D (6 bases). Germline V CDR1 and CDR2: WNHNN, SYGVQD (reference sequence). Trimming took off 7 bases at V and 3 bases at J, with 16 bases between the two ends. CDR3 length equals 16 residues.

The chain combines TRBV10-3 with TRBJ2-3; 9 bases are shared with TRBD2. Germline V lookup: CDR1 ENHRY, CDR2 SYGVKD. This CDR3 contains 15 residues. Trimming took 8 bases from V and 7 from J; bases not matched to a gene: 13. Here the CDR3 reads CAIGQLAGILHTQYF. The CDR3 DNA sequence: TGTGCCATCGGCCAGCTAGCGGGGATTTTACATACGCAGTATTTT.

The genes are TRBV7-9 and TRBJ1-1; TRBD1 agrees at 7 bases. V was clipped by 5 bases and J by 3 bases; unmatched bases: 6. CDR3 size: 14 residues. CDR1 SEHNR and CDR2 FQNEAQ come from the germline V gene (reference sequence). This CDR3 reads CASSLQGFDTEAFF. CDR3 nucleotides: TGTGCCAGCAGCCTACAGGGGTTCGACACTGAAGCTTTCTTT.

The chain couples TRBV5-1 to TRBJ2-1, with D tentatively TRBD2 (6 bases). Between the trimmed V and J ends, which lost 4 bases and 8 bases, there was a span of 16 bases. The CDR3 runs to 14 residues. Germline V gene sequence: CDR1 SGHRS, CDR2 YFSETQ. The CDR3 sequence: CASSRILGEDEQFF. CDR3 coding DNA: TGCGCCAGCAGCCGGATACTAGGGGAGGATGAGCAGTTCTTC.